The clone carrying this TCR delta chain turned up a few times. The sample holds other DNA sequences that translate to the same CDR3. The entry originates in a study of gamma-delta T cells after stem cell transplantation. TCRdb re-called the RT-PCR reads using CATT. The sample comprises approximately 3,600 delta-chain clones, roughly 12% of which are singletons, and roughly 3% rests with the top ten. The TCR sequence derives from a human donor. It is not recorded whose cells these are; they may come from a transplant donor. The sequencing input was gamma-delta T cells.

Here the CDR3 reads CACDTGDTSWDTRQMFF. The CDR3 coding sequence is TGTGCCTGTGACACGGGGGATACTTCCTGGGACACCCGACAGATGTTTTTC. The chain uses TRDV2 and TRDJ3; TRDD3 agrees at 9 bases. Germline CDR1 is GEAIGNYY and CDR2 is EKD. The trim removed 1 base at V and 1 base at J, leaving 1 base unmatched. The CDR3 has 17 amino acids.